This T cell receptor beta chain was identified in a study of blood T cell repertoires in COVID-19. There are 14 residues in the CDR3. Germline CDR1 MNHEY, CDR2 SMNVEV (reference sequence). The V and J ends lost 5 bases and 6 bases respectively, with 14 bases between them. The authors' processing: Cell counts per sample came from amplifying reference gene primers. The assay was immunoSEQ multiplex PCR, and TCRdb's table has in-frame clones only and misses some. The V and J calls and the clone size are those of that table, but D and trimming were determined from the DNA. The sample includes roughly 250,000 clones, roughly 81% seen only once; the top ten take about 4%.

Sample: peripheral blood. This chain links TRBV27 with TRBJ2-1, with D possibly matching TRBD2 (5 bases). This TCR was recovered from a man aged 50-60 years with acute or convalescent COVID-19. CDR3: CASSRLDGVNEQFF. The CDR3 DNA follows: TGTGCCAGCAGTCGCCTCGACGGGGTCAATGAGCAGTTCTTC.